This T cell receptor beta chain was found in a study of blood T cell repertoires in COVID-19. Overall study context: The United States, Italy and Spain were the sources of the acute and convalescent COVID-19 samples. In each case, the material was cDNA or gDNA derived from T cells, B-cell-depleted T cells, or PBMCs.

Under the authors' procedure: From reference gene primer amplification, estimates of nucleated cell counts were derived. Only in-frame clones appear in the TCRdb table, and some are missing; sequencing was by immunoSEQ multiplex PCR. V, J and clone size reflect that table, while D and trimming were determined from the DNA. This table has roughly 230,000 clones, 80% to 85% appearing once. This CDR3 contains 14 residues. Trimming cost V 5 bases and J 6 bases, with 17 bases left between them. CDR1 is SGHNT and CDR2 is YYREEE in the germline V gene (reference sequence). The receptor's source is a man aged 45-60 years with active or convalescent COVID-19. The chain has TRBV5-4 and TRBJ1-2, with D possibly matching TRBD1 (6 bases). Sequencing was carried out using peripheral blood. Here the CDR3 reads CASRAEQGGNGYTF. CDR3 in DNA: TGTGCCAGCAGGGCGGAACAGGGAGGGAATGGCTACACCTTC.